What follows describes a single T cell receptor beta chain. This CDR3 region has 13 residues. Per the germline V gene, CDR1 is SGHNT and CDR2 is YYREEE (reference sequence). Trimming pared 0 bases from V and 4 bases from J, leaving 7 bases between. The PCR had 60 Vbeta and 13 Jbeta primers. Sequencing was performed with immunoSEQ multiplex PCR; in TCRdb, only in-frame clones are kept and a portion is missing. The sample has approximately 160,000 clones; approximately 78% are singletons. This specimen comes from a study of cytomegalovirus exposure and HLA in healthy donors. The TCR was taken from a girl aged 2 to 9 in good health and CMV-seropositive. This chain links TRBV5-4 with TRBJ1-2; tentative D call: TRBD1 (6 bases). Sequenced input: PBMCs. The CDR3 coding sequence is TGTGCCAGCAGCTTGGACAGGGTCTATGGCTACACCTTC. Its translation: CASSLDRVYGYTF.